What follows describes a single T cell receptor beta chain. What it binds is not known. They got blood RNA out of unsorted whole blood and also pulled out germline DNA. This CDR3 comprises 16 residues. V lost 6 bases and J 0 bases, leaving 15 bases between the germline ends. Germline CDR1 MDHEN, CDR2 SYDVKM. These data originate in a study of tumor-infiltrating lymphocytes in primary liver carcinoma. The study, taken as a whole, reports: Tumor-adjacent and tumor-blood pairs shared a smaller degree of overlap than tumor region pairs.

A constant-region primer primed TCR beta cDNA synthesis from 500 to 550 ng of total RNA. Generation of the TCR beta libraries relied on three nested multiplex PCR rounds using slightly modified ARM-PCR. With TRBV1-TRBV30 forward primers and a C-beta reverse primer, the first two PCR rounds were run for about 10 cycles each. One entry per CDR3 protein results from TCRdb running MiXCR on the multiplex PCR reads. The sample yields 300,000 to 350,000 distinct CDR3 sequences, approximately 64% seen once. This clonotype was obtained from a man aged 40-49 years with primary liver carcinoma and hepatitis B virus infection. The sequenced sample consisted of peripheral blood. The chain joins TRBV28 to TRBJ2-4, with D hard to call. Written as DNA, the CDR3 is TGTGCCAGCAGCGATCAAGAGCCCATAGCCAAAAACATTCAGTACTTC. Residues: CASSDQEPIAKNIQYF.